This is a list of T cell receptor beta chains from one sample in a study of shared clonotypes between healthy human individuals. Using immunoSEQ multiplex PCR, the repertoire was profiled, and TCRdb retains in-frame clones only, with some absent. The sample includes over 700,000 clones, around 77% seen only once; the top ten take more than 1.5%. What was sequenced was memory CD4+ T cells sorted from blood. These receptors all stem from a woman aged 30 to 39 in good health. CDR3s include the opening cysteine and the closing phenylalanine or tryptophan. Fields, in order: clone size, V gene, J gene, D gene, CDR3 protein, CDR3 DNA. D genes are given only for firm matches. Size tells how often a clone was seen (once, few, many) or the class of an expanded clone, and some rows leave it out.

few	TRBV6-5	TRBJ1-2	TRBD1	CASRNRDSPHYGYTF	TGTGCCAGCAGAAACCGGGACAGCCCTCACTATGGCTACACCTTC
few	TRBV11-2	TRBJ2-1	.	CASSLDLTVNEQFF	TGTGCCAGCAGCTTAGATCTGACTGTTAATGAGCAGTTCTTC
few	TRBV25-1	TRBJ2-7	TRBD1	CASSGDRGFNEQYF	TGTGCCAGCAGTGGCGACAGGGGTTTCAACGAGCAGTACTTC
.	TRBV19	TRBJ2-1	.	CASSMRWEQFF	TGTGCCAGTAGTATGCGGTGGGAGCAGTTCTTC
few	TRBV5-1	TRBJ2-2	TRBD2	CASSQGAGGPYTGELFF	TGCGCCAGCAGCCAGGGAGCGGGAGGGCCTTACACCGGGGAGCTGTTTTTT
.	TRBV18	TRBJ2-7	.	CASSPVARSYEQYF	TGTGCCAGCTCACCGGTGGCGCGCTCCTACGAGCAGTACTTC
.	TRBV6-5	TRBJ1-5	.	CASRSIYSNQPQHF	TGTGCCAGCAGATCCATATATAGCAATCAGCCCCAGCATTTT
.	TRBV27	TRBJ2-7	TRBD1	CASSFSRGPYEQYF	TGTGCCAGCAGTTTTTCCAGGGGGCCCTACGAGCAGTACTTC
.	TRBV28	TRBJ2-4	TRBD2	CASSLGLAGGSAKNIQYF	TGTGCCAGCAGTTTAGGGCTAGCGGGAGGATCGGCCAAAAACATTCAGTACTTC
.	TRBV5-5	TRBJ2-7	.	CASSLVGSSYEQYF	TGTGCCAGCAGCTTGGTGGGGAGCTCCTACGAGCAGTACTTC
.	TRBV2	TRBJ2-2	.	CASATGRNTGELFF	TGTGCCAGCGCTACAGGGCGGAACACCGGGGAGCTGTTTTTT
few	TRBV28	TRBJ2-1	.	CASSLNYEQFF	TGTGCCAGCAGTTTGAATTATGAGCAGTTCTTC
.	TRBV27	TRBJ2-7	TRBD2	CASSSPGTSGSYEQYF	TGTGCCAGCAGTTCCCCTGGGACTAGCGGCTCCTACGAGCAGTACTTC
few	TRBV18	TRBJ2-3	TRBD2	CASSTWTSSSTDTQYF	TGTGCCAGCTCAACATGGACTAGCAGCTCCACAGATACGCAGTATTTT
.	TRBV2	TRBJ1-3	.	CASSLGAAGNTIYF	TGTGCCAGCAGTCTCGGGGCGGCGGGAAACACCATATATTTT
.	TRBV7-3	TRBJ2-3	.	CASSLQGTGGPIDTQYF	TGTGCCAGCAGCTTACAAGGTACCGGGGGGCCGATAGATACGCAGTATTTT
many	TRBV5-6	TRBJ1-5	.	CASSLRGGGNQPQHF	TGTGCCAGCAGCTTGAGAGGGGGGGGCAATCAGCCCCAGCATTTT
.	TRBV10-1	TRBJ2-5	.	CASSGVSQETQYF	TGCGCCAGCAGTGGAGTATCCCAAGAGACCCAGTACTTC
.	TRBV13	TRBJ1-4	TRBD1	CASNRGGEKLFF	TGTGCCAGCAACAGGGGAGGTGAAAAACTGTTTTTT
.	TRBV11-2	TRBJ2-1	TRBD2	CASSLTSGSLSYNEQFF	TGTGCCAGCAGCCTTACTAGCGGGAGTTTGTCCTACAATGAGCAGTTCTTC
.	TRBV10-3	TRBJ1-1	.	CATSRGARNTEAFF	TGTGCCACCTCGCGGGGGGCGAGAAACACTGAAGCTTTCTTT
.	TRBV7-2	TRBJ2-5	TRBD1	CASSPWTGQETQYF	TGTGCCAGCAGCCCCTGGACAGGGCAAGAGACCCAGTACTTC
.	TRBV11-2	TRBJ2-1	.	CATGGLWEEQFF	TGTGCCACGGGTGGACTCTGGGAAGAGCAGTTCTTC
.	TRBV10-3	TRBJ1-2	.	CAISERGYGYTF	TGTGCCATCAGTGAGAGGGGGTATGGCTACACCTTC
.	TRBV18	TRBJ2-5	.	CASSPQKAGFETQYF	TGTGCCAGCTCACCGCAGAAGGCAGGGTTTGAGACCCAGTACTTC
.	TRBV4-1	TRBJ1-2	TRBD1	CASSQVGRDRGHGYTF	TGCGCCAGCAGCCAAGTAGGTAGAGACAGGGGACATGGCTACACCTTC
.	TRBV5-6	TRBJ2-7	TRBD2	CASSRGLAGDYEQYF	TGTGCCAGCAGCCGGGGACTAGCGGGAGACTACGAGCAGTACTTC
.	TRBV6-5	TRBJ1-1	TRBD1	CASSPGGQYTEAFF	TGTGCCAGCAGTCCCGGGGGACAGTACACTGAAGCTTTCTTT
many	TRBV7-9	TRBJ2-7	TRBD2	CASSPGTSGTRDYEQYF	TGTGCCAGCAGCCCCGGGACTAGCGGGACCAGGGACTACGAGCAGTACTTC
.	TRBV14	TRBJ2-1	.	CASSQDTWGSYNEQFF	TGTGCCAGCAGCCAAGATACGTGGGGCTCCTACAATGAGCAGTTCTTC
many	TRBV18	TRBJ2-7	TRBD2	CASSSSSGNYEQYF	TGTGCCAGCTCATCTTCTAGCGGGAATTACGAGCAGTACTTC
.	TRBV25-1	TRBJ2-1	.	CASSAQSGFNEQFF	TGTGCCAGCAGTGCTCAGAGCGGGTTCAATGAGCAGTTCTTC
.	TRBV10-3	TRBJ2-2	.	CAISELSAGELFF	TGTGCCATCAGTGAGCTGTCCGCCGGGGAGCTGTTTTTT
many	TRBV6-5	TRBJ1-2	.	CASSYSMGGIGYTF	TGTGCCAGCAGTTACTCGATGGGGGGGATCGGCTACACCTTC
.	TRBV19	TRBJ1-5	TRBD1	CASSIGPDRGQPQHF	TGTGCCAGTAGTATAGGCCCTGACAGGGGCCAGCCCCAGCATTTT
.	TRBV5-1	TRBJ2-7	TRBD2	CASTPSGLANEQYF	TGCGCCAGCACCCCTTCGGGACTAGCGAACGAGCAGTACTTC
few	TRBV28	TRBJ2-7	.	CASIPRGPSYEQYF	TGTGCCAGCATTCCCAGGGGACCCTCCTACGAGCAGTACTTC
.	TRBV7-8	TRBJ2-7	TRBD1	CASSMDRGEQYF	TGTGCCAGCAGCATGGACAGGGGTGAGCAGTACTTC
.	TRBV10-2	TRBJ1-1	TRBD1	CASTFDRAEAFF	TGCGCCAGCACCTTCGACAGGGCTGAAGCTTTCTTT
.	TRBV18	TRBJ1-1	.	CASSRSRGEANTEAFF	TGTGCCAGCTCGCGCTCGCGGGGCGAGGCGAACACTGAAGCTTTCTTT
.	TRBV28	TRBJ2-1	.	CASSRGYRDASTGEQFF	TGTGCCAGCAGTCGAGGGTACCGGGACGCCTCGACTGGTGAGCAGTTCTTC
.	TRBV6-5	TRBJ1-4	TRBD1	CASSRTGDTNEKLFF	TGTGCCAGCAGTCGTACAGGGGACACTAATGAAAAACTGTTTTTT
once	TRBV27	TRBJ1-5	.	CASRRAISNQPQHF	TGTGCCAGCAGACGCGCGATTAGCAATCAGCCCCAGCATTTT
once	TRBV6-5	TRBJ1-1	TRBD1	CASKQGQRNTEAFF	TGTGCCAGCAAGCAGGGACAGAGGAACACTGAAGCTTTCTTT
few	TRBV7-9	TRBJ1-5	.	CASSWGGDQPQHF	TGTGCCAGCAGCTGGGGGGGTGATCAGCCCCAGCATTTT
.	TRBV18	TRBJ2-7	.	CASSPPMGVHEQYF	TGTGCCAGCTCACCCCCGATGGGCGTACACGAGCAGTACTTC
few	TRBV5-1	TRBJ1-3	.	CASSTDLGNTIYF	TGCGCCAGCAGCACTGACCTTGGAAACACCATATATTTT
.	TRBV6-1	TRBJ2-7	.	CASSEDRARNEQYF	TGTGCCAGCAGTGAAGACAGGGCTAGAAACGAGCAGTACTTC
.	TRBV5-1	TRBJ2-2	.	CASSSDWNTGELFF	TGCGCCAGCAGCTCCGACTGGAACACCGGGGAGCTGTTTTTT
few	TRBV11-2	TRBJ2-7	.	CASSFGGETYEQYF	TGTGCCAGCAGCTTTGGAGGGGAAACTTACGAGCAGTACTTC
.	TRBV27	TRBJ1-5	.	CASSPWDREVQPQHF	TGTGCCAGCAGTCCGTGGGACCGAGAGGTGCAGCCCCAGCATTTT
.	TRBV10-3	TRBJ1-1	.	CAISDGVNTEAFF	TGTGCCATCAGTGATGGAGTGAACACTGAAGCTTTCTTT
.	TRBV19	TRBJ1-1	.	CASSKGSGANTEAFF	TGTGCCAGTAGTAAGGGGTCGGGGGCGAACACTGAAGCTTTCTTT
.	TRBV5-6	TRBJ1-3	.	CASSPQGVGNTIYF	TGTGCCAGCAGCCCCCAGGGAGTTGGAAACACCATATATTTT
medium-sized	TRBV10-1	TRBJ2-7	TRBD2	CASSEYGLAGDAYEQYF	TGCGCCAGCAGTGAGTATGGGCTAGCGGGAGATGCATACGAGCAGTACTTC
.	TRBV5-1	TRBJ2-1	TRBD2	CASSFSSGGYNEQFF	TGCGCCAGCAGCTTCTCAAGCGGGGGCTACAATGAGCAGTTCTTC
.	TRBV25-1	TRBJ2-3	TRBD2	CASSRREAADTQYF	TGTGCCAGCAGTCGGCGGGAGGCGGCAGATACGCAGTATTTT
.	TRBV6-1	TRBJ1-1	.	CASSEGVGFTEAFF	TGTGCCAGCAGTGAAGGGGTGGGATTCACTGAAGCTTTCTTT
.	TRBV6-5	TRBJ2-1	.	CASSYSGRPYNEQFF	TGTGCCAGCAGTTACTCGGGGAGGCCTTACAATGAGCAGTTCTTC
.	TRBV18	TRBJ1-4	.	CASSTGGNEKLFF	TGTGCCAGCTCCACGGGCGGCAATGAAAAACTGTTTTTT